The 14 T cell receptor beta chains below come from one sample, sequenced in a study of blood T cell repertoires in COVID-19. Profiled with immunoSEQ multiplex PCR; TCRdb holds only in-frame clones, not every one. Here the sample spans roughly 300,000 clones, around 87% being singletons. The source material was peripheral blood. These receptors all come from a woman in her forties who had recovered from COVID-19.

CDR3 sequence (DNA): TGTGCCAGCAGTGAAAGTTTTGGTCTACAGGGACATGGCTACACCTTC. Encoded protein: CASSESFGLQGHGYTF. V and J are TRBV2 and TRBJ1-2; the D gene is possibly TRBD1 (6 bases). The CDR3 contains 16 residues. Germline values: CDR1 SNHLY, CDR2 FYNNEI. V dropped 2 bases and J dropped 6 bases, with 19 bases sitting between them.

This clone turned up a few times. The genes are TRBV2 and TRBJ1-1; TRBD1 might be the D (6 bases). Trimming left V 4 bases short and J 3 bases short, with 9 bases between. Per germline, CDR1 SNHLY and CDR2 FYNNEI. CDR3 length: 13 residues. The CDR3 loop reads CASSGTEDTEAFF. The CDR3 DNA is TGTGCCAGCAGTGGGACAGAGGACACTGAAGCTTTCTTT. The full variable domain, in which reference TRBV2 and TRBJ1-1 provide the parts outside the CDR3, is EPEVTQTPSHQVTQMGQEVILRCVPISNHLYFYWYRQILGQKVEFLVSFYNNEISEKSEIFDDQFSVERPDGSNFTLKIRSTKLEDSAMYFCASSGTEDTEAFFGQGTRLTVV.

V gene TRBV2 combines with J gene TRBJ1-4, with a weak D call TRBD1 (5 bases). The CDR3 extends over 14 amino acids. Between the trimmed V and J ends, which lost 1 base and 8 bases, there was a span of 11 bases. The germline CDR1 and CDR2 sequences are SNHLY and FYNNEI. CDR3: CASSEEGAREKLFF. The CDR3 nucleotides are TGTGCCAGCAGTGAAGAAGGGGCGCGGGAAAAACTGTTTTTT.

The table lists this clone with a count of one. The CDR3 protein is CASSLLAFSSSGNTIYF. CDR3 in DNA: TGTGCCAGCAGCTTATTAGCCTTCTCGAGCTCTGGAAACACCATATATTTT. This chain connects TRBV7-9 to TRBJ1-3; no reliable D call. The CDR3 loop spans 17 amino acids. V gave up 2 bases and J gave up 0 bases, with 14 bases separating them. Germline assignment: CDR1 SEHNR and CDR2 FQNEAQ (reference sequence).

The rearrangement joins TRBV2 to TRBJ1-2; 9 nucleotides match TRBD1. The CDR3 runs to 14 residues. Germline V gives CDR1 SNHLY, CDR2 FYNNEI. V gave up 6 bases and J gave up 7 bases; unmatched junction bases: 9. In DNA form, the CDR3 reads TGTGCCAGCAGCACGGACAGGGGCAGGGGTGGCTACACCTTC. Its protein is CASSTDRGRGGYTF.

This rearrangement joins TRBV7-2 to TRBJ1-2, with 10 bases that match TRBD1. V dropped 5 bases and J dropped 2; count of bases not matched to a gene: 5. This CDR3 contains 15 residues. Per germline, CDR1 SGHTA and CDR2 FQGNSA. This CDR3 is CASSLRTGGNYGYTF. As DNA, the CDR3 is TGTGCCAGCAGCCTTCGGACAGGGGGAAACTATGGCTACACCTTC.

The chain is built from TRBV4-1 and TRBJ1-2; TRBD1 matches 9 bases. There are 16 residues in the CDR3. V lost 4 bases and J lost 8; bases outside the gene matches: 14. Germline CDR1 and CDR2: MGHRA and YSYEKL. CDR3 nucleotides: TGCGCCAGCAGCCTGAATCTGGGGACAGGGCCTAGAGGCTACACCTTC. Residues: CASSLNLGTGPRGYTF.

In its sample, this clone was seen once. V gene TRBV9 combines with J gene TRBJ1-6; a weak D match, TRBD1 (6 bases). Germline V CDR1 and CDR2: SGDLS, YYNGEE. V gave up 3 bases and J gave up 7 bases, with 17 bases separating them. The CDR3 totals 16 residues. CDR3 protein: CASSARGHGFNSPLHF. The CDR3 DNA reads TGTGCCAGCAGCGCTAGGGGACACGGTTTCAATTCACCCCTCCACTTT.

V and J are TRBV3-1 (or the pseudogene TRBV3-2) and TRBJ2-5, with TRBD2 as a possible D gene (5 bases). CDR1 LGHDT and CDR2 YNNKEL come from the germline V gene (reference sequence). Trimming cost V 0 bases and J 5 bases, with 13 bases left between them. The CDR3 runs 15 residues. CDR3 in amino acids: CASSQDSRGLETQYF. CDR3 DNA sequence: TGTGCCAGCAGCCAAGATAGTCGAGGGCTGGAGACCCAGTACTTC.

This clone was seen just once. J is TRBJ1-2 and V is TRBV7-6; 7 bases match TRBD1. CDR1 and CDR2 (germline): SGHVS, FNYEAQ. V shed 7 bases and J 8 bases; nucleotides not matched to a gene: 16. CDR3 size: 15 residues. CDR3 sequence: CASTPLGLTGHGYTF. DNA of the CDR3: TGTGCCAGCACACCCCTGGGATTGACAGGGCACGGCTACACCTTC.

CDR3 sequence: CSASWTSGPTDTQYF. The DNA of the CDR3 is TGCAGTGCTAGTTGGACTAGCGGACCCACAGATACGCAGTATTTT. V usage is TRBV20-1 and J usage is TRBJ2-3, with 10 positions matching TRBD2. Germline CDR1 and CDR2: DFQATT and SNEGSKA (reference sequence). This CDR3 has 15 residues. The J segment lost 2 bases and the V segment lost 3 bases, leaving 5 bases of the junction unmatched.

The genes are TRBV13 and TRBJ2-2; a weak D match, TRBD2 (5 bases). V gave up 3 bases and J gave up 8 bases, with 22 bases separating them. This CDR3 is 17 amino acids long. CDR1 is PRHDT, CDR2 FYEKMQ, per germline (reference sequence). CDR3 coding DNA: TGTGCCAGCAGCTTCCTTCGGAGCAGACCCTCGGGAGGGGAGCTGTTTTTT. Translation gives CASSFLRSRPSGGELFF.

The rearrangement joins TRBV5-1 to TRBJ2-3; 9 bases line up with TRBD2. Per the germline V gene, CDR1 is SGHRS and CDR2 is YFSETQ. The CDR3 sequence is 15 residues long. The ends lost 4 bases at V and 12 bases at J; junction bases unmatched: 15. CDR3 sequence (DNA): TGCGCCAGCAGCCCCCAATGGGTAGCGGGGGTTCTACAGTATTTT. It is translated as CASSPQWVAGVLQYF.

This clone was detected only a few times. The rearrangement links TRBV6-4 to TRBJ1-2; possible D gene TRBD1, 6 bases. CDR1 and CDR2 from the germline V gene are MRHNA and SNTAGT. Trimming took 2 bases from V and 4 from J, leaving 14 bases between them. The CDR3 consists of 15 residues. The DNA of the CDR3 is TGTGCCAGCAGTGACCTGGGGACACCTTTCTATGGCTACACCTTC. Translation: CASSDLGTPFYGYTF.